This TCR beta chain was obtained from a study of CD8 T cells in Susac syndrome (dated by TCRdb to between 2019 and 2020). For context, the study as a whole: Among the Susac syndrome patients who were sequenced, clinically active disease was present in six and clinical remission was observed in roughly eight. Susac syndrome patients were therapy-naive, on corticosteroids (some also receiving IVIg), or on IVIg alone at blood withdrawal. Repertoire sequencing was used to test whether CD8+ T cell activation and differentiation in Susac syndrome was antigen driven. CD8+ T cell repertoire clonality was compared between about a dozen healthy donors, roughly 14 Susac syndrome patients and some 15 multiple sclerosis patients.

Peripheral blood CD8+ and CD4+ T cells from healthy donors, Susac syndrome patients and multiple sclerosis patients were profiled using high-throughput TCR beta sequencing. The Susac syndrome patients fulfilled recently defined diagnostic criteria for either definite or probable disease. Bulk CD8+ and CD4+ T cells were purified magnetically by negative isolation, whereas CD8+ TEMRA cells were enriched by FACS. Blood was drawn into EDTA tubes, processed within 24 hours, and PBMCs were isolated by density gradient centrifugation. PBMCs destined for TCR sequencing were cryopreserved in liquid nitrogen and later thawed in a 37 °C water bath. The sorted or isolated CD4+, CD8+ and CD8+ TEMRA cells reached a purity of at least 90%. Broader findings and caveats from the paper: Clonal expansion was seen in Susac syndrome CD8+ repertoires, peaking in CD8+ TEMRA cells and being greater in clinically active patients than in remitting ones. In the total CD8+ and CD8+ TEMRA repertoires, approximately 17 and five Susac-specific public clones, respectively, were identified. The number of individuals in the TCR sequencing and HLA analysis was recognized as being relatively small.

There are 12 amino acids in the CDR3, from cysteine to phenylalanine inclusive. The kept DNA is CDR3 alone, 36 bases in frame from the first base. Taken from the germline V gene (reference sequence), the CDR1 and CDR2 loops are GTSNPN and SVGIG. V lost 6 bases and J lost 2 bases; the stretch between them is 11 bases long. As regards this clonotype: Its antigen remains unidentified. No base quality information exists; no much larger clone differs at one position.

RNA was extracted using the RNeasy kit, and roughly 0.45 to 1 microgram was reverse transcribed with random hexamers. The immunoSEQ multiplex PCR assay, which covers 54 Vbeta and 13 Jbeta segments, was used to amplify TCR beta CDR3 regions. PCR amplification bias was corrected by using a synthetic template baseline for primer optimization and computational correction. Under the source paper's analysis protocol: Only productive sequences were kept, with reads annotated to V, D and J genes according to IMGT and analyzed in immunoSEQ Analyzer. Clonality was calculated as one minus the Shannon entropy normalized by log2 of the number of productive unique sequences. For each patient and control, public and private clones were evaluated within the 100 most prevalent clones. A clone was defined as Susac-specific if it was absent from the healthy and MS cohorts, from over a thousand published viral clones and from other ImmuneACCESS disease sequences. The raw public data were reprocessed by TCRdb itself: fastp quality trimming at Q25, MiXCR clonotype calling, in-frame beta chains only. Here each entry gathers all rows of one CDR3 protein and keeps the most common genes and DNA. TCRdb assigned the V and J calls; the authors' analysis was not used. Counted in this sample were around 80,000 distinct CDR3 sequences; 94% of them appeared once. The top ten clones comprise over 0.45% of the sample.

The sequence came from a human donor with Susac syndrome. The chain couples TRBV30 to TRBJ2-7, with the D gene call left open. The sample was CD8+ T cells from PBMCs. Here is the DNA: TGTGCCTGCCCCGGGCCCACCTACGAGCAGTACTTC. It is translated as CACPGPTYEQYF.